This is a list of T cell receptor beta chains from one sample in a study of T cells in tumors after PD-1 blockade. Sequencing used immunoSEQ multiplex PCR; TCRdb keeps in-frame clones, though not all of them. The sample includes about 47,000 clones, roughly 80% of them seen just once. The source material was PBMCs, sampled before anti-PD-1 therapy. These receptors all stem from a human donor with advanced basal cell or squamous cell carcinoma (not recorded which). CDR3s include the opening cysteine and the closing phenylalanine or tryptophan. A D gene is named only where the DNA matches it firmly. Only part of the rows carry a size: once, few, many, or a class if the clone is expanded.

J gene: TRBJ2-1; D gene: .; clone size: .; CDR3 length: 15; V gene: TRBV12-5; CDR3 DNA: TGTGCTAGTGGTTTGGAGTTACAGGGATACAATGAGCAGTTCTTC; CDR3 protein: CASGLELQGYNEQFF
J gene: TRBJ2-7; D gene: .; clone size: .; CDR3 length: 13; V gene: TRBV19; CDR3 DNA: TGTGCCAGTAGTGTTCAGGGACCCTACGAGCAGTACTTC; CDR3 protein: CASSVQGPYEQYF
J gene: TRBJ1-6; D gene: .; clone size: .; CDR3 length: 16; V gene: TRBV3-1/TRBV3-2; CDR3 DNA: TGTGCCAGCAGACCGCAGGGGAGAGCCTATAATTCACCCCTCCACTTT; CDR3 protein: CASRPQGRAYNSPLHF
J gene: TRBJ2-3; D gene: TRBD2; clone size: .; CDR3 length: 17; V gene: TRBV19; CDR3 DNA: TGTGCCAGTAGTAGCCTGACTAGCGGGAGGGCAATAGATACGCAGTATTTT; CDR3 protein: CASSSLTSGRAIDTQYF
J gene: TRBJ2-7; D gene: TRBD1; clone size: .; CDR3 length: 14; V gene: TRBV9; CDR3 DNA: TGTGCCAGCAGCGTCGGGACAGGGACCTACGAGCAGTACTTC; CDR3 protein: CASSVGTGTYEQYF
J gene: TRBJ2-7; D gene: TRBD2; clone size: few; CDR3 length: 15; V gene: TRBV11-3; CDR3 DNA: TGTGCCAGCAGCTTACGACTAGCGGGAGTTTCGGTGCAGTACTTC; CDR3 protein: CASSLRLAGVSVQYF
J gene: TRBJ2-1; D gene: .; clone size: .; CDR3 length: 13; V gene: TRBV7-3; CDR3 DNA: TGTGCCAGCAGCTCAGGGACGTACAATGAGCAGTTCTTC; CDR3 protein: CASSSGTYNEQFF
J gene: TRBJ2-3; D gene: .; clone size: .; CDR3 length: 18; V gene: TRBV28; CDR3 DNA: TGTGCCAGCAGTTTAGTCGGGACTTCACGTAGGGGCACAGATACGCAGTATTTT; CDR3 protein: CASSLVGTSRRGTDTQYF
J gene: TRBJ2-3; D gene: .; clone size: .; CDR3 length: 14; V gene: TRBV5-1; CDR3 DNA: TGCGCCAGCAGCTTGGGGGACATCACAGATACGCAGTATTTT; CDR3 protein: CASSLGDITDTQYF
J gene: TRBJ2-7; D gene: TRBD1; clone size: .; CDR3 length: 14; V gene: TRBV5-6; CDR3 DNA: TGTGCCAGCAGCTCCGGGACAGGGATTTACGAGCAGTACTTC; CDR3 protein: CASSSGTGIYEQYF
J gene: TRBJ1-5; D gene: .; clone size: .; CDR3 length: 13; V gene: TRBV18; CDR3 DNA: TGTGCCAGCTCACGGGAAGTGGATCAGCCCCAGCATTTT; CDR3 protein: CASSREVDQPQHF
J gene: TRBJ2-7; D gene: .; clone size: .; CDR3 length: 12; V gene: TRBV5-8; CDR3 DNA: TGTGCCAGCAGCCCTGTGACCGACGAGCAGTACTTC; CDR3 protein: CASSPVTDEQYF
J gene: TRBJ1-1; D gene: TRBD1; clone size: .; CDR3 length: 14; V gene: TRBV18; CDR3 DNA: TGTGCCAGCTCACCAGGGGACAGGCGAACTGAAGCTTTCTTT; CDR3 protein: CASSPGDRRTEAFF
J gene: TRBJ2-1; D gene: TRBD1; clone size: .; CDR3 length: 15; V gene: TRBV5-1; CDR3 DNA: TGCGCCAGCAGCCCGGGACAGGGGTACGGCAATGAGCAGTTCTTC; CDR3 protein: CASSPGQGYGNEQFF
J gene: TRBJ2-5; D gene: .; clone size: .; CDR3 length: 15; V gene: TRBV5-8; CDR3 DNA: TGTGCCAGCAGCTCCCATCGGACGGCCAAGGAGACCCAGTACTTC; CDR3 protein: CASSSHRTAKETQYF
J gene: TRBJ2-1; D gene: .; clone size: .; CDR3 length: 16; V gene: TRBV4-2; CDR3 DNA: TGTGCCAGCAGCCCCCGTGGGGGGAGCTCCTACAATGAGCAGTTCTTC; CDR3 protein: CASSPRGGSSYNEQFF
J gene: TRBJ2-3; D gene: .; clone size: .; CDR3 length: 16; V gene: TRBV7-9; CDR3 DNA: TGTGCCAGCAGCTTACGGCTGACCAGCGGTGCAGATACGCAGTATTTT; CDR3 protein: CASSLRLTSGADTQYF
J gene: TRBJ2-5; D gene: .; clone size: .; CDR3 length: 15; V gene: TRBV9; CDR3 DNA: TGTGCCAGCAGCGTAATGGGCCTAGACCAAGAGACCCAGTACTTC; CDR3 protein: CASSVMGLDQETQYF
J gene: TRBJ1-1; D gene: .; clone size: .; CDR3 length: 14; V gene: TRBV19; CDR3 DNA: TGTGCCAGTACCCTGGACACGTCGAACACTGAAGCTTTCTTT; CDR3 protein: CASTLDTSNTEAFF
J gene: TRBJ1-2; D gene: .; clone size: once; CDR3 length: 12; V gene: TRBV24-1; CDR3 DNA: TGTGCCACCAGGAGGCAGGTATATGGCTACACCTTC; CDR3 protein: CATRRQVYGYTF
J gene: TRBJ2-1; D gene: TRBD1; clone size: .; CDR3 length: 16; V gene: TRBV9; CDR3 DNA: TGTGCCAGCAGCGTAATCGGGACAGGGGGCCTCGATGAGCAGTTCTTC; CDR3 protein: CASSVIGTGGLDEQFF
J gene: TRBJ2-1; D gene: .; clone size: .; CDR3 length: 13; V gene: TRBV19; CDR3 DNA: TGTGCCAGTAGTACTCAAGGGGGGAATGAGCAGTTCTTC; CDR3 protein: CASSTQGGNEQFF
J gene: TRBJ2-7; D gene: .; clone size: .; CDR3 length: 13; V gene: TRBV19; CDR3 DNA: TGTGCCAGTAGCCAAGGGAGCTCCTACGAGCAGTACTTC; CDR3 protein: CASSQGSSYEQYF
J gene: TRBJ2-5; D gene: TRBD2; clone size: .; CDR3 length: 15; V gene: TRBV7-2; CDR3 DNA: TGTGCCAGCAGCGTCGGACTAGCGGGACAAGAGACCCAGTACTTC; CDR3 protein: CASSVGLAGQETQYF
J gene: TRBJ2-7; D gene: .; clone size: .; CDR3 length: 12; V gene: TRBV12-3/TRBV12-4; CDR3 DNA: TGTGCCAGCAGTTTAAGGCAGGGAGGGCAGTACTTC; CDR3 protein: CASSLRQGGQYF
J gene: TRBJ2-7; D gene: .; clone size: .; CDR3 length: 12; V gene: TRBV12-3/TRBV12-4; CDR3 DNA: TGTGCCAGCACCCCTGGCCCTGGGGAGCAGTACTTC; CDR3 protein: CASTPGPGEQYF
J gene: TRBJ2-3; D gene: .; clone size: .; CDR3 length: 15; V gene: TRBV28; CDR3 DNA: TGTGCCAGCAGTTTTAGATTTTCGGGTACAGATACGCAGTATTTT; CDR3 protein: CASSFRFSGTDTQYF
J gene: TRBJ1-3; D gene: .; clone size: few; CDR3 length: 14; V gene: TRBV10-2; CDR3 DNA: TGCGCCAGCGGCCCGGGGGCGTTTGGAAACACCATATATTTT; CDR3 protein: CASGPGAFGNTIYF
J gene: TRBJ2-7; D gene: .; clone size: .; CDR3 length: 13; V gene: TRBV6-6; CDR3 DNA: TGTGCCAGCAGTAATAAGGGGGAGTCCGAGCAGTACTTC; CDR3 protein: CASSNKGESEQYF
J gene: TRBJ1-4; D gene: .; clone size: few; CDR3 length: 14; V gene: TRBV2; CDR3 DNA: TGTGCCAGCAGTGCCAGGCCGTCTAATGAAAAACTGTTTTTT; CDR3 protein: CASSARPSNEKLFF
J gene: TRBJ1-2; D gene: .; clone size: .; CDR3 length: 17; V gene: TRBV5-1; CDR3 DNA: TGCGCCAGCAGCTTGGGGACCGGGGGGGATCGACTTTATGGCTACACCTTC; CDR3 protein: CASSLGTGGDRLYGYTF
J gene: TRBJ2-2; D gene: TRBD1; clone size: .; CDR3 length: 15; V gene: TRBV5-1; CDR3 DNA: TGCGCCAGCAGCCCGCGGACAGGGGGAGCCGGGGAGCTGTTTTTT; CDR3 protein: CASSPRTGGAGELFF
J gene: TRBJ1-2; D gene: .; clone size: once; CDR3 length: 15; V gene: TRBV24-1; CDR3 DNA: TGTGCCACCAGTGATCCGGACAGACCTAACTATGGCTACACCTTC; CDR3 protein: CATSDPDRPNYGYTF
J gene: TRBJ2-1; D gene: .; clone size: .; CDR3 length: 15; V gene: TRBV5-1; CDR3 DNA: TGCGCCAGCAGCTTGGGAGGTAGGGGTGGCAATGAGCAGTTCTTC; CDR3 protein: CASSLGGRGGNEQFF